A single sample gave rise to the 17 T cell receptor beta chains below, sequenced in a study of T cell clusters in autoimmune cytopenias. TRB rearrangements were amplified by touch-down multiplex PCR with mixed TRB-A/B primers. TCRdb re-called the multiplex PCR reads and shows each CDR3 protein once, DNA omitted. This sample's table has 11,000 or so distinct CDR3 sequences. TRB amplification used 250 ng of peripheral blood genomic DNA. This same sample was also taken into another study, of T cell repertoires in aging, cancer and after chemotherapy.

Sequenced sample: peripheral blood. These receptors came from a human donor in good health.

The V gene is TRBV19, the J gene TRBJ2-7; TCRdb names TRBD1, which stays unverified in the absence of DNA. The germline V gene encodes CDR1 LNHDA and CDR2 SQIVND (reference sequence). The CDR3 spans 16 residues. Here the CDR3 reads CASSILWGQASYEQYF.

The gene calls are TRBV14 and TRBJ1-1; there is no DNA to check the TCRdb D call of TRBD1. Germline CDR1 SGHDN, CDR2 FVKESK. CDR3 length equals 15 residues. CDR3 protein: CASSQLQGWNTEAFF.

This chain uses TRBV7-2 with TRBJ2-7. The CDR3 has 12 residues. CDR1 and CDR2 (germline): SGHTA, FQGNSA. CDR3 amino acids: CASERFGYEQYF.

The rearrangement uses TRBV27 and TRBJ2-2; TCRdb selects TRBD1, and the lack of DNA leaves this call unchecked. The CDR3 loop spans 13 amino acids. The V gene's germline CDR1 is MNHEY and CDR2 SMNVEV (reference sequence). Here the CDR3 reads CASSSDRRLQLFF.

The chain uses TRBV12-3 or TRBV12-4 and TRBJ2-5; checking the TCRdb D call of TRBD2 is not possible without DNA. CDR3 size: 16 residues. CDR3 sequence reads: CASTWTSGGAEETQYF.

The CDR3 here is CASSETSVGELFF. The chain uses TRBV6-1 and TRBJ2-2. Germline V gene data show CDR1 as MNHNS and CDR2 as SASEGT. The CDR3 loop spans 13 amino acids.

The J gene is TRBJ1-1, the V gene TRBV19. The germline V gene encodes CDR1 LNHDA and CDR2 SQIVND (reference sequence). This CDR3 comprises 11 residues. CDR3 loop: CASNNWEEAFF.

Its frequency marks this clonotype as medium-sized. The chain couples TRBV18 to TRBJ2-6; TCRdb lists TRBD2, though no DNA is available to test this call. Germline V gives CDR1 KGHSH, CDR2 LQKENI. The CDR3 is made up of 14 amino acids. CDR3 sequence: CASSKEGGPNVLTF.

This clonotype is labeled medium-sized (0.01 to 0.1%) based on frequency. The V call is TRBV19, the J call TRBJ2-1. This CDR3 has 16 amino acids. CDR1 LNHDA and CDR2 SQIVND come from the germline V gene (reference sequence). This chain's CDR3 is CASSIVLGGHIDEQFF.

V usage is TRBV30 and J usage is TRBJ1-5. In germline, CDR1 is GTSNPN, CDR2 SVGIG (reference sequence). The CDR3 has 15 residues. The CDR3 loop reads CAWSVKGWSNQPQHF.

The rearrangement uses TRBV27 and TRBJ2-3; TCRdb selects TRBD2, and the lack of DNA leaves this call unchecked. The CDR3 runs to 16 residues. Germline CDR1 and CDR2: MNHEY and SMNVEV (reference sequence). The CDR3 loop is CASSLGLAGGPGTQYF.

The chain has TRBV30 and TRBJ1-5. CDR1 is GTSNPN and CDR2 is SVGIG in the germline V gene (reference sequence). This CDR3 is built from 13 residues. This chain's CDR3 is CAWSVGQSQPQHF. Full variable domain (missing parts from reference TRBV30 and TRBJ1-5): SQTIHQWPATLVQPVGSPLSLECTVEGTSNPNLYWYRQAAGRGLQLLFYSVGIGQISSEVPQNLSASRPQDRQFILSSKKLLLSDSGFYLCAWSVGQSQPQHFGDGTRLSIL.

V and J are TRBV29-1 and TRBJ2-7; TCRdb gives TRBD2 as the D gene, but with no DNA this cannot be confirmed. Per the germline V gene, CDR1 is SQVTM and CDR2 is ANQGSEA. CDR3 size: 12 residues. Here the CDR3 reads CSAGGGSYEQYF.

The chain carries TRBV6-5 and TRBJ2-7; TCRdb outputs TRBD1, but without DNA this stays unchecked. Looked up from germline, CDR1 is MNHEY and CDR2 is SVGAGI. The CDR3 is 12 residues long. The CDR3 is CASSFVQGEQYF.

This chain connects TRBV6-4 to TRBJ1-1; no DNA is available, so the TRBD1 call from TCRdb remains unchecked. The CDR3 is 13 residues long. Germline V gene sequence: CDR1 MRHNA, CDR2 SNTAGT. CDR3 protein: CASRRTGGTEAFF.

The genes are TRBV13 and TRBJ2-7; TCRdb's D call, TRBD1, is unchecked because there is no DNA. This CDR3 is 13 amino acids long. Germline V CDR1 and CDR2: PRHDT, FYEKMQ (reference sequence). CDR3: CASSLVRADEQYF.

This chain uses TRBV6-2 or TRBV6-3 with TRBJ1-6; the D call of TRBD1 rests on TCRdb alone, since no DNA is present to check it. Germline V CDR1 and CDR2: MNHEY, SVGEGT. This CDR3 is 15 amino acids long. This CDR3 reads CASSSPGSPSSPLHF.